The 9 T cell receptor beta chains below were found in one sample sequenced in a study of T cells in Graves' hyperthyroidism and ophthalmopathy. The investigators amplified TCR beta CDR3 regions from RNA transcripts. HTBI primers were the set used in a first-round RT-PCR of the TCR CDR3. TCRdb recomputed calls from the multiplex PCR reads with MiXCR, one row per CDR3 protein. Of 300,000 to 450,000 distinct CDR3 sequences in the sample, more than 13% are singletons; the top ten hold around a third. The sequenced material came from blood. The source of these receptors is a woman in her twenties or thirties with Graves' hyperthyroidism.

This clonotype was found a few times. The genes are TRBV6-1 and TRBJ2-1; 9 bases line up with TRBD2. Germline CDR1 and CDR2: MNHNS and SASEGT. The V segment lost 6 bases and the J segment 5 bases; nucleotides outside the gene matches: 14. This CDR3 comprises 17 residues. CDR3 nucleotides: TGTGCCAGCAGATGGGGGGCTAGCGGGATAGTGGACAATGAGCAGTTCTTC. Translating it yields CASRWGASGIVDNEQFF.

A word on this clonotype: A much larger clone differs from this one at a single base, so this may be a read error. The chain has TRBV5-1 and TRBJ2-6; 10 bases map to TRBD1. The length of the CDR3 is 15 residues. The germline V gene has CDR1 SGHRS and CDR2 YFSETQ. The V gene end was trimmed by 7 bases and the J gene end by 11 bases; junction bases not matched to a gene: 12. CDR3 amino acids: CASRRDRGRSDVLTF. DNA for the CDR3: TGCGCCAGCCGAAGAGACAGGGGGCGGTCCGACGTCCTGACTTTC.

A remark on this clonotype: One base away lies a much larger clone, so this may be a sequencing read error. This sequence joins TRBV6-5 and TRBJ2-1, with TRBD2 matching over 13 bases. The CDR3 is made up of 15 amino acids. Germline CDR1 is MNHEY and CDR2 is SVGAGI. CDR3 coding DNA: TGTGCCAGCAGTTTGACTAGCGGGGGGTACAATGGGCAGTTCTTC. Amino acid sequence: CASSLTSGGYNGQFF.

This clonotype was observed many times. The rearrangement joins TRBV6-1 to TRBJ1-1, with 9 bases lining up with TRBD1. The CDR3 totals 13 residues. Germline loops: CDR1 MNHNS, CDR2 SASEGT. The V gene end was trimmed by 7 bases and the J gene end by 4 bases; junction bases not matched to a gene: 4. The CDR3 region has the DNA TGTGCCAGCAAGGGACAGGGCGGCACTGAAGCTTTCTTT. Translation: CASKGQGGTEAFF.

There are a few counts of this clonotype. This clone may be a read error of a much larger clone one base away. V usage is TRBV28 and J usage is TRBJ2-1, with a tentative D call TRBD1 (6 bases). V dropped 4 bases and J dropped 10 bases, with 14 bases sitting between them. The CDR3 length is 13 residues. Looked up from germline, CDR1 is MDHEN and CDR2 is SYDVKM. Here the CDR3 reads CASSYSQGREQFF. The CDR3 DNA reads TGTGCCAGCAGTTATTCACAGGGACGCGAGCAGTTCTTC. Supplemented by reference TRBV28 and TRBJ2-1, the full variable domain reads DVKVTQSSRYLVKRTGEKVFLECVQDMDHENMFWYRQDPGLGLRLIYFSYDVKMKEKGDIPEGYSVSREKKERFSLILESASTNQTSMYLCASSYSQGREQFFGPGTRLTVL.

This clonotype was observed a few times. V gene TRBV6-2 or TRBV6-3 combines with J gene TRBJ2-7; TRBD2 aligns across 7 bases. The V gene's germline CDR1 is MNHEY and CDR2 SVGEGT. J lost 6 bases, V lost 0 bases, and 11 bases had no gene match. This CDR3 has 16 residues. The CDR3 reads CASSYSAGALPGEQYF. The CDR3 DNA reads as TGTGCCAGCAGTTACTCGGCGGGAGCCTTACCAGGCGAGCAGTACTTC.

This chain links TRBV28 with TRBJ1-2; 7 positions agree with TRBD1. The V and J ends lost 7 bases and 2 bases, in that order; junction bases with no gene match: 7. CDR1 MDHEN and CDR2 SYDVKM come from the germline V gene. The CDR3 is made up of 14 amino acids. CDR3 bases: TGTGCCAGCACCCCGACAGGGCCAAACTATGGCTACACCTTC. Translated, it gives CASTPTGPNYGYTF.

This clonotype was observed many times. The chain is built from TRBV5-1 and TRBJ2-1, with 14 bases identical to TRBD2. The junction had 6 bases not matched to a gene; V was cut back by 5 bases and J by 8 bases. The CDR3 is 15 amino acids. Per the germline V gene, CDR1 is SGHRS and CDR2 is YFSETQ. Here the CDR3 reads CASSRLAGGYDEQFF. The CDR3 region has the DNA TGCGCCAGCAGTAGACTAGCGGGAGGGTACGATGAGCAGTTCTTC.

The chain carries TRBV19 and TRBJ2-4, with D unclear. Trimming left V 5 bases short and J 6 bases short, with 8 bases between. The CDR3 spans 12 residues. Germline lookup yields CDR1 LNHDA and CDR2 SQIVND (reference sequence). In DNA form, the CDR3 reads TGTGCCAGTAGTGCCCAGCGAAACATTCAGTACTTC. The encoded protein is CASSAQRNIQYF. Filled out from reference TRBV19 and TRBJ2-4, the complete variable domain reads DGGITQSPKYLFRKEGQNVTLSCEQNLNHDAMYWYRQDPGQGLRLIYYSQIVNDFQKGDIAEGYSVSREKKESFPLTVTSAQKNPTAFYLCASSAQRNIQYFGAGTRLSVL.